This TCR beta chain was identified in a study of blood T cell repertoires in COVID-19. Repertoires were generated with immunoSEQ multiplex PCR, while TCRdb's copy carries only in-frame clones and drops some. The sample includes around 250,000 clones, approximately 80% seen only once; the top ten take roughly 5.3%. Germline CDR1 and CDR2: SGHVS and FNYEAQ. This CDR3 contains 19 residues. The V and J ends lost 2 bases and 0 bases, in that order; junction bases with no gene match: 13. The TCR originated in a man aged 35-49 years who had been exposed to COVID-19. J is TRBJ1-3 and V is TRBV7-6; 7 positions agree with TRBD1. Specimen: PBMCs or T cells enriched from blood (not recorded which). The CDR3 DNA follows: TGTGCCAGCAGCTTAAAGGGGTCAGGGGGATTTCTCTCTGGAAACACCATATATTTT. Residues: CASSLKGSGGFLSGNTIYF.